This paragraph covers one TCR beta chain sequence. The sample comes from a study of blood T cell repertoires in COVID-19. Sequencing used immunoSEQ multiplex PCR; TCRdb keeps in-frame clones, though not all of them. The sample shows about 140,000 clones, over 80% of them seen only once. J was trimmed by 4 bases and V by 2 bases; bases with no gene match: 15. Germline values: CDR1 SGDLS, CDR2 YYNGEE. The CDR3 spans 19 residues. Sequenced: peripheral blood. This TCR was recovered from a man aged 30-40 years with COVID-19, enrolled during active disease. This rearrangement joins TRBV9 to TRBJ2-1, with 10 nucleotides matching TRBD2. CDR3 sequence (DNA): TGTGCCAGCAGCGTGGGATTCAAGATAGCGGGAGGAACGTACAATGAGCAGTTCTTC. Amino acid sequence: CASSVGFKIAGGTYNEQFF.